This T cell receptor (beta chain) appears in the sequencing data of a study of cytomegalovirus exposure and HLA in healthy donors. Study context: Most genotyped donors, around 78% of 300 to 400, had Caucasian-associated genetic ancestry.

Amplification used 60 Vbeta primers and 13 Jbeta primers. Sequencing was performed with immunoSEQ multiplex PCR; in TCRdb, only in-frame clones are kept and a portion is missing. Of roughly 180,000 clones detected, approximately 84% appear once; the ten largest clones hold 4.5% to 5.5%. Trimming left V 1 base short and J 4 bases short, with 17 bases between. CDR1 and CDR2 (germline): MDHEN, SYDVKM. The CDR3 runs to 17 residues. Though nominally healthy at sampling, donors likely had unrecorded immune exposures. The V and J genes are TRBV28 and TRBJ2-1; possible D gene TRBD2, 5 bases. The specimen was PBMCs. This TCR came from a woman in her 50s in good health and CMV-seropositive. CDR3 loop: CASSLYRVEVWYNEQFF. The CDR3, as DNA: TGTGCCAGCAGTTTATATAGGGTGGAGGTATGGTACAATGAGCAGTTCTTC.